This T cell receptor beta chain was documented in a study of blood T cell repertoires in COVID-19. The method was immunoSEQ multiplex PCR; TCRdb's version includes in-frame clones alone and lacks a portion of them. The sample lists about 24,000 clones, about 84% seen once, with approximately 30% in the top ten. The V gene lost 3 bases and the J gene lost 2 bases, with 11 bases spanning the gap. CDR1 is MNHNS, CDR2 SASEGT, per germline. The CDR3 is made up of 16 amino acids. The receptor was derived from a human donor with active COVID-19. The donor label of this sample is uncertain. Source material: peripheral blood. This chain connects TRBV6-1 to TRBJ2-6, with D perhaps matching TRBD1 (5 bases). CDR3 loop: CASSDRVQAGANVLTF. The CDR3 DNA reads TGTGCCAGCAGTGACAGGGTACAGGCTGGGGCCAACGTCCTGACTTTC.